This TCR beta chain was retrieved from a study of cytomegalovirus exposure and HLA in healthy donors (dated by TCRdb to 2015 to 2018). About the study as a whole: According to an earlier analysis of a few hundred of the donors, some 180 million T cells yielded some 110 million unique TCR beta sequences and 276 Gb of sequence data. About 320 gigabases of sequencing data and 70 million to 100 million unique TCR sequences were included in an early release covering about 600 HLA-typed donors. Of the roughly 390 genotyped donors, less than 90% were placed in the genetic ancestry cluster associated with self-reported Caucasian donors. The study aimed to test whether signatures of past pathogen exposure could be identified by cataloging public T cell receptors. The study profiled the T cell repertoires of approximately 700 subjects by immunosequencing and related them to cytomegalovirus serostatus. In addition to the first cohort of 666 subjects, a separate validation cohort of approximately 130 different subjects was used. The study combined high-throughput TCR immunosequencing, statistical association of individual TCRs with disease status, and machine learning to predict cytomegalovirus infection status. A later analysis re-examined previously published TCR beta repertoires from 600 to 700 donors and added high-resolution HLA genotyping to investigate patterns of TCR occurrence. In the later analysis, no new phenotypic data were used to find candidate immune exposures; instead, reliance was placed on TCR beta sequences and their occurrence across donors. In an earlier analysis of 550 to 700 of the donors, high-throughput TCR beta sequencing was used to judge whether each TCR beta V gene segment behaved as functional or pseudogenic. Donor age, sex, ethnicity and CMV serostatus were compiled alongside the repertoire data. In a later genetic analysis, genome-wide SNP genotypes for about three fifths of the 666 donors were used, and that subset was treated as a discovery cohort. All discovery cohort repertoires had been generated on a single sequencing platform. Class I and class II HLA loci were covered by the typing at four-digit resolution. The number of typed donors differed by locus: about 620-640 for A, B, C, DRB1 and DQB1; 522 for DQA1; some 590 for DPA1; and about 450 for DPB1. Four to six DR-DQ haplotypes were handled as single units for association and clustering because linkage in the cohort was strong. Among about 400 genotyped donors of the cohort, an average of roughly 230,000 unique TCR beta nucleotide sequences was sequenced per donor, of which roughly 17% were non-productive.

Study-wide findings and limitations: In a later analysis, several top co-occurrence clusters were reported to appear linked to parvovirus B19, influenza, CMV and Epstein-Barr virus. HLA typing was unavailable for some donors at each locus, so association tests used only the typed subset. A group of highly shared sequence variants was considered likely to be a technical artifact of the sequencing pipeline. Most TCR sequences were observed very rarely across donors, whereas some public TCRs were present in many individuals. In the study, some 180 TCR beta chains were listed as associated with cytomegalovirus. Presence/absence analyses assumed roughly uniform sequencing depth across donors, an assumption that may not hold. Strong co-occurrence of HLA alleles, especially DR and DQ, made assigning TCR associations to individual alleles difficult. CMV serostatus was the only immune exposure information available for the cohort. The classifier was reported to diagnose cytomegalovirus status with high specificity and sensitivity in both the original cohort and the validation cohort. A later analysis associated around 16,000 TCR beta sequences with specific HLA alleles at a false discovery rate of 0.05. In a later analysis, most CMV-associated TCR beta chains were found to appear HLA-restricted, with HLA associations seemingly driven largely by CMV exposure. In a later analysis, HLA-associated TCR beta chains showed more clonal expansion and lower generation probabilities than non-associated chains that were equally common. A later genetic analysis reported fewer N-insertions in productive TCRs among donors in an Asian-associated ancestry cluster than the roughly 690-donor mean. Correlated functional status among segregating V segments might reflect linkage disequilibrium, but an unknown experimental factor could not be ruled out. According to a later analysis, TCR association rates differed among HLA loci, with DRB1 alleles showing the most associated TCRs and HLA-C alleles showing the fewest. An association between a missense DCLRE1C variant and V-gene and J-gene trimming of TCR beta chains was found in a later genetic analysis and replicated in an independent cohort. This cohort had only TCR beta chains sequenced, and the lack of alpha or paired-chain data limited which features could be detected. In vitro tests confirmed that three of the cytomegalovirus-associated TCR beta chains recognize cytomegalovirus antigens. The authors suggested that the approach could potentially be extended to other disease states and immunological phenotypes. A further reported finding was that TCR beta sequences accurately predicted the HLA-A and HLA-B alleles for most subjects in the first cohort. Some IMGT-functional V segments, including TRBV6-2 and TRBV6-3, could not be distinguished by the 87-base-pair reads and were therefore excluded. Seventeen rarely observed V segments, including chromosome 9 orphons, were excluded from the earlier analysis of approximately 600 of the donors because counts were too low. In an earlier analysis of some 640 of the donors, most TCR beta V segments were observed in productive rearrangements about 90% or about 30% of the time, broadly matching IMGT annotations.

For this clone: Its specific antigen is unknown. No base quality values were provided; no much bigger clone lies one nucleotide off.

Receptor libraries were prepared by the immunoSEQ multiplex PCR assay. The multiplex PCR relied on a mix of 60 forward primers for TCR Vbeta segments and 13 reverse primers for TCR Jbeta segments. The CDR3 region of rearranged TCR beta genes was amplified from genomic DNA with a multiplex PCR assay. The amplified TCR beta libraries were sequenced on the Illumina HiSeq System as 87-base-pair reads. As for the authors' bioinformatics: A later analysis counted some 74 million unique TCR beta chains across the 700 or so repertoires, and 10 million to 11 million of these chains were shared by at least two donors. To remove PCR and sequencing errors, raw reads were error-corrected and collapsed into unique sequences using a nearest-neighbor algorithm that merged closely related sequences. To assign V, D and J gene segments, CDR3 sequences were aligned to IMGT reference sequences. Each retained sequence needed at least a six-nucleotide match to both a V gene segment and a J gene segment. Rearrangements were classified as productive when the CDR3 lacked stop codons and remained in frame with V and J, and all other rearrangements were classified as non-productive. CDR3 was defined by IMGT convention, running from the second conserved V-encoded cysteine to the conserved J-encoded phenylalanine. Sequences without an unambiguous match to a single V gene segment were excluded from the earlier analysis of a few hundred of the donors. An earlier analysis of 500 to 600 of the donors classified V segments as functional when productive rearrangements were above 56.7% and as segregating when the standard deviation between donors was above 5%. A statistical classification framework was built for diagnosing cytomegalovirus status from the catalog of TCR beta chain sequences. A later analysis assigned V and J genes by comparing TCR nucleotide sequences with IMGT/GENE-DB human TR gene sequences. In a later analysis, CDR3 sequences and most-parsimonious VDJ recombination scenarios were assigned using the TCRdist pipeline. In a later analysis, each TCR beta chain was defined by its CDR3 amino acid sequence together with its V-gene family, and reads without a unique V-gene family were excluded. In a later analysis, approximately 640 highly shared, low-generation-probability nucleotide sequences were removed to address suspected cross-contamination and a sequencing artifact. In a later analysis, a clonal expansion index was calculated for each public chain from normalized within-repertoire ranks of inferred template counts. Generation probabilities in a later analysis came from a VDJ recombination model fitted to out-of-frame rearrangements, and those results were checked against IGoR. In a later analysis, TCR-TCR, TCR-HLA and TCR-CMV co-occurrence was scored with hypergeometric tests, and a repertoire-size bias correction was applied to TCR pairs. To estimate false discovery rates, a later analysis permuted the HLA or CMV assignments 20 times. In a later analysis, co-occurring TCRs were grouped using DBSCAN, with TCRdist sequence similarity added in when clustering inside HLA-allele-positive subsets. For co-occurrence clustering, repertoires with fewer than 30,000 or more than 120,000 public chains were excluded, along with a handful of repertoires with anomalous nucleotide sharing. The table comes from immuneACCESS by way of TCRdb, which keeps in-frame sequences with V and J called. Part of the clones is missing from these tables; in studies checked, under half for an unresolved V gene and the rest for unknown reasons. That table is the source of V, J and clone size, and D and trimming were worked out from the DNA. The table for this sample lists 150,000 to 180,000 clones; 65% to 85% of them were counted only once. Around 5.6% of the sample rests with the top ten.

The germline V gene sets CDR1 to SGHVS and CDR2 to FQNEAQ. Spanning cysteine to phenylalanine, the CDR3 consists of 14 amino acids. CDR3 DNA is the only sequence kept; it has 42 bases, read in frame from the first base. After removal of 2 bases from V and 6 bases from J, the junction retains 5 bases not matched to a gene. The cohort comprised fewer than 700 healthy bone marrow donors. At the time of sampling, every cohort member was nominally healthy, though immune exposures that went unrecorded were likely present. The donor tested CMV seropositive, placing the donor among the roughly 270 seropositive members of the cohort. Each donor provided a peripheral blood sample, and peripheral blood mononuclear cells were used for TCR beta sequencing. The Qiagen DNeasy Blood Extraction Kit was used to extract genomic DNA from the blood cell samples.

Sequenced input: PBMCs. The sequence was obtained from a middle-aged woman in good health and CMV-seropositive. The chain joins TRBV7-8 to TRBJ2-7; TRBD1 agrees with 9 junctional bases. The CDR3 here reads CASSLKQGAFEQYF. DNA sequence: TGTGCCAGCAGCTTAAAACAGGGGGCCTTCGAGCAGTACTTC.